The source of this T cell receptor (beta chain) is a study of T-cell reconstitution after alpha-beta-depleted transplantation in children. For this clonotype: The target antigen is unknown.

A TCRbeta library incorporating unique molecular identifiers was prepared. MiXCR, applied by TCRdb to the PCR reads, yields one record per CDR3 protein. This sample carries hundreds of thousands of distinct CDR3 sequences, approximately 12% of them seen once, and the ten largest clones take around 2.2%. The CDR3 covers 15 residues. CDR1 SEHNR and CDR2 FQNEAQ come from the germline V gene (reference sequence). J lost 0 bases, V lost 4 bases, and 4 bases had no gene match. Study-level findings and limits: Newly made T cells mostly supplied T-cell counts and diversity one year after transplant.

The rearrangement links TRBV7-9 to TRBJ2-7, with TRBD2 matching over 9 bases. The clonotype originates from a male patient younger than 18 who had a stem cell transplant for acute myeloid leukemia, so the T cells may come from the graft donor. The source was PBMCs, mostly from graft donor cells, collected 360 days after TCRalphabeta/CD19-depleted stem cell transplant. CDR3 protein: CASSYIAGDSYEQYF. The DNA for the CDR3 is TGTGCCAGCAGCTACATAGCGGGGGACTCCTACGAGCAGTACTTC.